Listed here is a single T cell receptor (beta chain). The antigen remains unidentified. This entry is derived from a study of graft-versus-host responses after intestinal transplantation. The protocol was immunoSEQ multiplex PCR, while the TCRdb copy is restricted to in-frame clones and leaves out a portion. The table shows 96,000 or so clones, with about 94% occurring only once. Sample: unstimulated CD4+ T cells sorted from spleen or lymph node cells, taken before intestinal transplant. The TCR was taken from a human donor who received an intestinal transplant.

The CDR3 here is CASSIDKGVSSYEQYF. CDR3 DNA: TGTGCCAGTAGTATAGACAAGGGGGTAAGCTCCTACGAGCAGTACTTC. The V call is TRBV19, the J call TRBJ2-7; D possibly corresponds to TRBD1 (6 bases). Trimming removed 0 bases at V and 0 bases at J, with 12 bases between. CDR1 and CDR2 (germline): LNHDA, SQIVND (reference sequence). CDR3 length equals 16 residues.